This T cell receptor (beta chain) stems from a study of T cells in localized non-small cell lung cancer. Overall study findings and caveats: Higher T cell density in the blood was associated with longer overall survival, whereas higher adjacent-lung clonality associated with shorter survival.

Here immunoSEQ multiplex PCR was the method, and the copy in TCRdb shows in-frame clones only, minus some. This sample has approximately 30,000 clones, with 75% to 95% found just once. The CDR3 loop spans 15 amino acids. The germline CDR1 and CDR2 sequences are MNHNY and SVGAGI (reference sequence). V dropped 5 bases and J dropped 5; count of bases not matched to a gene: 5. In the case of this clone: Antigen unknown.

The J gene is TRBJ1-5, the V gene TRBV6-6, with TRBD1 identical over 11 bases. The specimen comprised peripheral blood mononuclear cells, sampled before any cancer treatment. The clonotype comes from a female donor over 55 with stage II lung adenocarcinoma. The DNA of the CDR3 is TGTGCCAGCAGTCCGGACAGGGGGCCGGATCAGCCCCAGCATTTT. Its translation: CASSPDRGPDQPQHF.